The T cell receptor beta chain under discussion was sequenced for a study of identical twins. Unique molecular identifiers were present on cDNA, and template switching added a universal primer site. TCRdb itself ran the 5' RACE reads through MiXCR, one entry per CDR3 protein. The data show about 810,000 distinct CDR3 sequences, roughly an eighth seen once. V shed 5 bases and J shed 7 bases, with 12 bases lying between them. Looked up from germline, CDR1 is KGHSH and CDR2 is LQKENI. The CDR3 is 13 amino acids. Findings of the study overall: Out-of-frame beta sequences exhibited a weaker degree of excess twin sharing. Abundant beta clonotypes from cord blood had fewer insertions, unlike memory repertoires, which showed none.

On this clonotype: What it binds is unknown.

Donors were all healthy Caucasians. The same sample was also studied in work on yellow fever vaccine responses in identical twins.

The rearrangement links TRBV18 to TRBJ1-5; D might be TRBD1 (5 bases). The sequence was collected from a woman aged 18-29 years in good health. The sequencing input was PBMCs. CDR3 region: CASSGGDEQPQHF. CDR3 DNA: TGTGCCAGCTCAGGGGGAGACGAGCAGCCCCAGCATTTT.